The clone carrying this T cell receptor beta chain was observed at least ten times. Antigen specificity is unknown. This entry comes from a study of early T cells in non-severe SARS-CoV-2 infection. At the level of the study: Sequenced bulk RNA came from whole blood that was unsorted, and chains were unpaired.

V was trimmed by 4 bases and J by 3 bases, leaving 13 bases between them. The germline V gene has CDR1 SGHRS and CDR2 YFSETQ. The CDR3 is 14 residues long. Study-level findings and limits: VDJdb matching favored anti-spike CD8 responses, missing private and CD4 specificities.

Individually, cDNA molecules had unique molecular identifiers attached to them. TCRdb reprocessed the 5' RACE reads via MiXCR and lists one record per CDR3 protein. The table has about 77,000 distinct CDR3 sequences, more than 10% seen once. The starting material was whole blood, obtained at baseline. The sequence was obtained from an adult who was a healthcare worker with PCR-confirmed SARS-CoV-2 infection or an uninfected control (not recorded which). The donor label of this sample is uncertain. The chain recombines TRBV5-1 with TRBJ1-1; D not certain. The CDR3 DNA is TGCGCCAGCAGCACCCCTGATGGGTACACTGAAGCTTTCTTT. It translates to CASSTPDGYTEAFF.